This T cell receptor beta chain is from a study of regulatory and conventional T cells in RAG deficiency. Blood CD4+ CD25-high CD127-low regulatory T cells supplied the genomic DNA template. V gave up 0 bases and J gave up 4 bases; unmatched junction bases: 10. CDR1 is LNHNV and CDR2 is YYDKDF in the germline V gene (reference sequence). This CDR3 region has 18 residues. Sequenced by immunoSEQ multiplex PCR; TCRdb stores in-frame clones only, minus some. Of 9,400 or so clones in the sample, approximately 88% are singletons; the top ten hold roughly 1.3%. These data also formed part of another study, on regulatory T cells. That paper adds: The primer mix had 52 TRBV and 13 TRBJ primers. Skewed V and J usage and few unique V-J pairs marked patient repertoires, most in Tregs.

The clonotype originates from a human donor in good health. The chain links TRBV15 to TRBJ2-1; TRBD1 matches at 9 bases. The sequenced material came from Tregs sorted from blood. CDR3 sequence: CATSREGTQGAVYNEQFF. Here the CDR3 DNA reads TGTGCCACCAGCAGAGAAGGGACACAGGGGGCAGTTTACAATGAGCAGTTCTTC.